These 26 T cell receptor beta chains came from one sample sequenced in a study of radiation and T cells in renal cell carcinoma. Treatment specified: 15 Gy SBRT to primary tumor, nephrectomy 4 weeks later. Libraries were prepared by immunoSEQ multiplex PCR; TCRdb keeps only in-frame clonotypes and omits some of them. This table has 15,000 to 20,000 clones, 64% appearing once. The source was tumor tissue, collected from a patient whose treatment included radiotherapy and nephrectomy. The receptors derive from a woman aged 70-85 years with renal cell carcinoma.

The chain joins TRBV9 to TRBJ2-1; 9 nucleotides align to TRBD2. The CDR3 sequence is 14 residues long. The V segment lost 2 bases and the J segment 8 bases; nucleotides outside the gene matches: 5. The V gene's germline CDR1 is SGDLS and CDR2 YYNGEE. The DNA for the CDR3 is TGTGCCAGCAGCGTCGGGATAGCGGGGGATGAGCAGTTCTTC. This codes for CASSVGIAGDEQFF.

This chain joins TRBV21-1 and TRBJ1-2; the D call TRBD1 from the table was never checked on the DNA. TRBV21-1 is described as a pseudogene. CDR3 size: 15 residues. CDR3 sequence reads: CASSKGNVRGRGYTF. The DNA of the CDR3 is TGTGCCAGCAGCAAAGGAAATGTAAGGGGGCGGGGCTACACCTTC.

The gene calls are TRBV5-1 and TRBJ2-3; D is uncertain. This CDR3 is built from 13 residues. Germline V CDR1 and CDR2: SGHRS, YFSETQ. The ends were cut back, 5 bases at V and 2 bases at J, with 9 bases in the middle. CDR3 sequence (DNA): TGCGCCAGCAGGTACGGGCTCACAGATACGCAGTATTTT. Encoded protein: CASRYGLTDTQYF.

This clone is large (0.1 to 1%) within its sample. The chain links TRBV7-9 to TRBJ2-4; D not certain. Germline CDR1 and CDR2: SEHNR and FQNEAQ (reference sequence). The CDR3 totals 15 residues. Trimming pared 5 bases from V and 0 bases from J, leaving 11 bases between. CDR3 coding DNA: TGTGCCAGCAGCCCGGATGGGTTAGCCAAAAACATTCAGTACTTC. Amino acid sequence: CASSPDGLAKNIQYF. Drawing the rest from reference TRBV7-9 and TRBJ2-4, the complete variable domain is DTGVSQNPRHKITKRGQNVTFRCDPISEHNRLYWYRQTLGQGPEFLTYFQNEAQLEKSRLLSDRFSAERPKGSFSTLEIQRTEQGDSAMYLCASSPDGLAKNIQYFGAGTRLSVL.

The chain uses TRBV29-1 and TRBJ1-1; no reliable D call. V lost 5 bases to trimming and J lost 3 bases, with 13 bases between them. The CDR3 consists of 13 residues. Germline assignment: CDR1 SQVTM and CDR2 ANQGSEA. The CDR3 DNA sequence: TGCAGCGTTCTCTGGGGAATAGACACTGAAGCTTTCTTT. Amino acid sequence: CSVLWGIDTEAFF.

In this sample, this clone is medium-sized. Here the CDR3 reads CASGGQGNSYGYTF. The CDR3 DNA follows: TGTGCCAGCGGCGGACAGGGGAACAGCTATGGCTACACCTTC. The chain is built from TRBV27 and TRBJ1-2; 9 bases are a match to TRBD1. This CDR3 contains 14 residues. Looked up from germline, CDR1 is MNHEY and CDR2 is SMNVEV (reference sequence). With V trimmed by 8 bases and J by 4 bases, 8 bases remained unmatched.

The CDR3 region has the DNA TGTGCCAGCAGCTCCTTGGGACTAGCGGGACTCACCGGGGAGCTGTTTTTT. Its translation: CASSSLGLAGLTGELFF. This chain uses TRBV5-4 with TRBJ2-2; 13 positions match TRBD2. The CDR3 runs to 17 residues. Trimming at V came to 3 bases and at J to 4 bases, leaving 6 bases not matched to a gene. Germline V gives CDR1 SGHNT, CDR2 YYREEE (reference sequence).

This chain joins TRBV6-1 and TRBJ2-5; D gene uncertain. This CDR3 spans 13 amino acids. The germline gives CDR1 MNHNS, CDR2 SASEGT. V was shortened by 2 bases and J by 1 base, with 5 bases between the two germline ends. The CDR3 here is CASSEPRQETQYF. The CDR3 DNA is TGTGCCAGCAGTGAACCTCGCCAAGAGACCCAGTACTTC.

This rearrangement joins TRBV30 to TRBJ1-1; a weak D match, TRBD1 (5 bases). Germline V gene sequence: CDR1 GTSNPN, CDR2 SVGIG (reference sequence). This CDR3 contains 13 residues. The V end was cut by 1 base, the J end by 1 base, with 7 bases between. CDR3 residues: CAWSARANTEAFF. The CDR3 DNA reads as TGTGCCTGGAGTGCCAGGGCGAACACTGAAGCTTTCTTT.

The chain joins TRBV5-5 to TRBJ2-7; TRBD2 matches 12 bases. V trimming: 3 bases; J trimming: 6 bases; junction bases outside the gene matches: 7. CDR3 length equals 15 residues. Germline assignment: CDR1 SGHKS and CDR2 YYEKEE (reference sequence). CDR3: CASSYVLAGGREQYF. DNA of the CDR3: TGTGCCAGCAGCTACGTACTAGCGGGAGGCCGCGAGCAGTACTTC.

The rearrangement links TRBV19 to TRBJ2-2; D may correspond to TRBD1 or TRBD2 (6 bases each). The germline CDR1 and CDR2 sequences are LNHDA and SQIVND (reference sequence). The CDR3 is made up of 14 amino acids. Trimming removed 7 bases from V and 5 bases from J, with 14 bases in between. The CDR3 region has the DNA TGTGCCAGTACCGACTCGGGGGCGACCGGGGAGCTGTTTTTT. It codes for CASTDSGATGELFF. Drawing the rest from reference TRBV19 and TRBJ2-2, the complete variable domain is DGGITQSPKYLFRKEGQNVTLSCEQNLNHDAMYWYRQDPGQGLRLIYYSQIVNDFQKGDIAEGYSVSREKKESFPLTVTSAQKNPTAFYLCASTDSGATGELFFGEGSRLTVL.

V usage is TRBV9 and J usage is TRBJ2-7; 10 bases agree with TRBD2. The CDR3 is 16 residues long. Trimming removed 1 base from V and 6 bases from J; junction bases left unmatched: 10. From germline, CDR1 is SGDLS and CDR2 YYNGEE. CDR3 sequence (DNA): TGTGCCAGCAGCGTAACGGGACTAGCGTCTTCTAGCGAGCAGTACTTC. Its translation is CASSVTGLASSSEQYF.

The chain carries TRBV7-9 and TRBJ2-7; D tentatively fits TRBD1 or TRBD2 (5 bases each). Trimming stripped 5 bases from V and 7 bases from J, with 15 bases between. The germline V gene encodes CDR1 SEHNR and CDR2 FQNEAQ (reference sequence). The CDR3 has 13 amino acids. The DNA of the CDR3 is TGTGCCAGCAGCCCCGGGACCCTATGGGAGCAGTACTTC. This translates into CASSPGTLWEQYF.

The chain has TRBV5-1 and TRBJ2-1; TRBD2 aligns across 7 bases. Germline V lookup: CDR1 SGHRS, CDR2 YFSETQ. The V and J ends lost 6 bases and 7 bases, in that order; junction bases with no gene match: 7. CDR3 length: 13 residues. CDR3 in amino acids: CASNTGRGNEQFF. The DNA of the CDR3 is TGCGCCAGCAATACGGGGAGGGGAAATGAGCAGTTCTTC. Full variable domain (rest looked up from reference TRBV5-1 and TRBJ2-1): KAGVTQTPRYLIKTRGQQVTLSCSPISGHRSVSWYQQTPGQGLQFLFEYFSETQRNKGNFPGRFSGRQFSNSRSEMNVSTLELGDSALYLCASNTGRGNEQFFGPGTRLTVL.

The rearrangement links TRBV6-6 to TRBJ1-1, with D unresolved. Germline CDR1 is MNHNY and CDR2 is SVGAGI (reference sequence). The germline V and J ends were trimmed by 2 bases and 5 bases, with 12 bases remaining between them. The CDR3 length is 14 residues. The CDR3 reads CASSYKAEGTEAFF. The CDR3 DNA is TGTGCCAGCAGTTACAAGGCCGAAGGGACTGAAGCTTTCTTT.

This clone was seen a few times. This sequence joins TRBV7-9 and TRBJ2-5; possible D gene TRBD1, 5 bases. V shed 3 bases and J shed 5 bases, with 10 bases lying between them. In germline, CDR1 is SEHNR, CDR2 FQNEAQ (reference sequence). There are 13 residues in the CDR3. CDR3: CASSFGALETQYF. CDR3 DNA sequence: TGTGCCAGCAGCTTTGGGGCCCTGGAGACCCAGTACTTC.

The rearrangement links TRBV10-3 to TRBJ1-2; 10 bases align to TRBD1. The CDR3 is made up of 20 amino acids. Germline trimming cut 8 bases from V and 6 bases from J; bases unmatched to any gene: 27. Germline CDR1 ENHRY, CDR2 SYGVKD. Here the CDR3 reads CAIEEGDRGRRVTGLDGYTF. For the CDR3, the DNA is TGTGCCATCGAGGAGGGGGACAGGGGACGTAGGGTGACGGGTTTGGATGGCTACACCTTC.

This clone occurred once. V and J are TRBV10-3 and TRBJ2-3, with D perhaps matching TRBD1 or TRBD2 (6 bases each). Germline CDR1 is ENHRY and CDR2 is SYGVKD. V shed 9 bases and J shed 4 bases, with 14 bases lying between them. This CDR3 contains 13 residues. The CDR3 region has the DNA TGTGCCATTAGGGACGGGGGCGCAGATACGCAGTATTTT. This codes for CAIRDGGADTQYF.

The chain has TRBV7-7 and TRBJ2-5; D is undetermined. Trimming cost V 1 base and J 1 base, with 4 bases left between them. The CDR3 totals 13 residues. Germline assignment: CDR1 SSHAT and CDR2 FNYEAQ (reference sequence). The CDR3 sequence is CASSLVSQETQYF. CDR3 in DNA: TGTGCCAGCAGCTTAGTTTCCCAAGAGACCCAGTACTTC.

This rearrangement joins TRBV6-6 to TRBJ2-2; D possibly uses TRBD1 or TRBD2 (5 bases each). With 7 bases removed from V and 0 bases from J, the gap between germline ends came to 6 bases. Germline CDR1 and CDR2: MNHNY and SVGAGI (reference sequence). The CDR3 extends over 13 amino acids. The CDR3 protein is CASKGPNTGELFF. DNA for the CDR3: TGTGCCAGCAAGGGACCGAACACCGGGGAGCTGTTTTTT.

The chain employs TRBV7-9 and TRBJ2-2, with D possibly being TRBD1 (5 bases). The CDR3 totals 14 residues. V shed 2 bases and J shed 2 bases, with 6 bases lying between them. The germline V gene encodes CDR1 SEHNR and CDR2 FQNEAQ (reference sequence). The CDR3, as DNA: TGTGCCAGCAGCTTACAGGGTAACACCGGGGAGCTGTTTTTT. The encoded protein is CASSLQGNTGELFF.

This clone has a single count. The CDR3 DNA follows: TGTGCCAGCAGCCCGTCATGGGGAGCAAGCACAGATACGCAGTATTTT. As protein: CASSPSWGASTDTQYF. The J gene is TRBJ2-3, the V gene TRBV7-9, with a tentative D call TRBD2 (5 bases). The CDR3 sequence is 16 residues long. V lost 5 bases and J lost 0, with 15 bases in between. Germline V CDR1 and CDR2: SEHNR, FQNEAQ (reference sequence). Full variable domain (outside the CDR3, taken from reference TRBV7-9 and TRBJ2-3): DTGVSQNPRHKITKRGQNVTFRCDPISEHNRLYWYRQTLGQGPEFLTYFQNEAQLEKSRLLSDRFSAERPKGSFSTLEIQRTEQGDSAMYLCASSPSWGASTDTQYFGPGTRLTVL.

This clone was seen just once. The J gene is TRBJ2-2, the V gene TRBV5-4; 10 bases line up with TRBD1. The CDR3 contains 16 residues. V dropped 0 bases and J dropped 7; count of bases not matched to a gene: 6. CDR1 is SGHNT, CDR2 YYREEE, per germline (reference sequence). This CDR3 reads CASSLATGQGFGELFF. CDR3 nucleotide sequence: TGTGCCAGCAGCTTGGCCACGGGACAGGGGTTCGGGGAGCTGTTTTTT.

CDR3 residues: CASGKQGGSEKLFF. The CDR3 DNA follows: TGTGCCAGCGGAAAACAGGGGGGTAGTGAAAAACTGTTTTTT. V gene TRBV25-1 combines with J gene TRBJ1-4; 8 bases agree with TRBD1. Germline V CDR1 and CDR2: MGHDK, SYGVNS. CDR3 length equals 14 residues. The trim removed 8 bases at V and 7 bases at J, leaving 9 bases unmatched.

The V gene is TRBV2, the J gene TRBJ2-1; D is undetermined. This CDR3 region has 10 residues. V lost 8 bases and J lost 10, with 9 bases in between. Germline lookup yields CDR1 SNHLY and CDR2 FYNNEI. CDR3 amino acids: CASVFREQFF. The CDR3 DNA reads TGTGCCAGCGTCTTCAGGGAGCAGTTCTTC.

Relative to its sample, this clone is large (0.1 to 1%). The rearrangement uses TRBV10-3 and TRBJ1-1; TRBD1 aligns across 8 bases. Germline V gene sequence: CDR1 ENHRY, CDR2 SYGVKD. The V and J ends lost 3 bases and 6 bases, in that order; junction bases with no gene match: 3. The CDR3 contains 13 residues. Here the CDR3 DNA reads TGTGCCATCAGTGACAGGGGGCAGTCTGAAGCTTTCTTT. Its protein is CAISDRGQSEAFF.